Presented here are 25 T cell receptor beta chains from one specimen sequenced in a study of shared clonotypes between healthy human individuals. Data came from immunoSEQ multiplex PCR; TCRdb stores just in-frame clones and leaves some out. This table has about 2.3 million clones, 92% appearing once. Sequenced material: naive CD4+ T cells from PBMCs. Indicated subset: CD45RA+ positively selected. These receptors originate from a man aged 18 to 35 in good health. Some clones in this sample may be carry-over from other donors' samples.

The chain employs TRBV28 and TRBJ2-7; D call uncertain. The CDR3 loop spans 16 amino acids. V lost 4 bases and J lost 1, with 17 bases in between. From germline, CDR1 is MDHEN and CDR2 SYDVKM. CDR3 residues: CASSSRVVEGSYEQYF. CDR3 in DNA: TGTGCCAGCAGTTCCCGGGTGGTTGAAGGATCCTACGAGCAGTACTTC.

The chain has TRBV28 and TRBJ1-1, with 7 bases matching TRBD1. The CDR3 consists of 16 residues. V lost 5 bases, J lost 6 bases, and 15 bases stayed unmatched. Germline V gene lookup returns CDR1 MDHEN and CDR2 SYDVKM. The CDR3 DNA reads TGTGCCAGCAGTCTCAATCTAGGGGGCGTGGCCCCTGAAGCTTTCTTT. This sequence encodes CASSLNLGGVAPEAFF.

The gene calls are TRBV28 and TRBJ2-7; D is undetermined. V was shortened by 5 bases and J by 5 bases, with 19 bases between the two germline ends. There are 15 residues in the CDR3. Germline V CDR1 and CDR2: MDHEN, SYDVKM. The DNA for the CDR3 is TGTGCCAGCAGTCAGGACGAATCGAAAGGAAACGAGCAGTACTTC. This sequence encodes CASSQDESKGNEQYF.

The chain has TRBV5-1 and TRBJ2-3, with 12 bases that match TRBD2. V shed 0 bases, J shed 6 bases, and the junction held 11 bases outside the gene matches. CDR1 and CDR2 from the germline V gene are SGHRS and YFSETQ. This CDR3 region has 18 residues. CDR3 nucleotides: TGCGCCAGCAGCTTGGGGGGCCTGACTAGCGGGAGATCGGATACGCAGTATTTT. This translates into CASSLGGLTSGRSDTQYF.

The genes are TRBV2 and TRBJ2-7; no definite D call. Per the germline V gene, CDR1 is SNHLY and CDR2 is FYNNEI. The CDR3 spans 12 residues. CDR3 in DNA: TGTGCGGGTCAGTACAACTCCTACGAGCAGTACTTC. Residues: CAGQYNSYEQYF.

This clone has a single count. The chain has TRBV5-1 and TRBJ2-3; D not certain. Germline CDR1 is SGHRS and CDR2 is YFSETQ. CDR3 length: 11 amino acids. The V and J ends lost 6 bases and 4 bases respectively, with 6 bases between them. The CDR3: CASISADTQYF. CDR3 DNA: TGCGCCAGCATCTCGGCAGATACGCAGTATTTT.

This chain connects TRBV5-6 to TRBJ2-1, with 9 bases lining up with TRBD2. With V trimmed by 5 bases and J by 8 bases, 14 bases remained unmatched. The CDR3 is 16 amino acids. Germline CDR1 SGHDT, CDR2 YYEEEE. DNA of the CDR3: TGTGCCAGCAGGAGATTAGCGGGAGTAATCTTGGATGAGCAGTTCTTC. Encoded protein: CASRRLAGVILDEQFF.

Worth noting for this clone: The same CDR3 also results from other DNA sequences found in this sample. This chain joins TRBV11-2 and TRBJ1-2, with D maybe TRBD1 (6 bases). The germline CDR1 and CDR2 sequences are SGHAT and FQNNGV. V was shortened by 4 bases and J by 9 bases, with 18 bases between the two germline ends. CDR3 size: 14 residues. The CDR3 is CASSWSGAAGSYTF. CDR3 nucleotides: TGTGCCAGCAGCTGGTCGGGGGCGGCGGGTAGCTACACCTTC.

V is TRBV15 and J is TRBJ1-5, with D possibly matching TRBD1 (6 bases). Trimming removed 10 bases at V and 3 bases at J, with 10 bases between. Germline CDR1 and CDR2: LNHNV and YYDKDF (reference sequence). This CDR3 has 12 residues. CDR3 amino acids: CASRTDNQPQHF. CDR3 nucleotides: TGTGCCAGCCGGACAGACAATCAGCCCCAGCATTTT.

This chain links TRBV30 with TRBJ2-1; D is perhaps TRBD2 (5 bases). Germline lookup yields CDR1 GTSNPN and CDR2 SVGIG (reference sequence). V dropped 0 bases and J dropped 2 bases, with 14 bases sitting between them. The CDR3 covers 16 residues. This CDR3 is CAWSVGRRFPYNEQFF. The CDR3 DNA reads TGTGCCTGGAGTGTAGGTCGGAGGTTTCCCTACAATGAGCAGTTCTTC.

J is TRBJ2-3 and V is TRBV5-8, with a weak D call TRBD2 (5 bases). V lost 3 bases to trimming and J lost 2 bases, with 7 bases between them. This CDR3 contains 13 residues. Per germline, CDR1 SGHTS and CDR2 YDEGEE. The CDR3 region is CASSSGFTDTQYF. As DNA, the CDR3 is TGTGCCAGCAGCTCGGGATTCACAGATACGCAGTATTTT.

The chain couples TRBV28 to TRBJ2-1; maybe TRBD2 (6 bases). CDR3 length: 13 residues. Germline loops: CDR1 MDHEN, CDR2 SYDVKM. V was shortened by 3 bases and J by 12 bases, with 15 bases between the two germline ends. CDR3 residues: CASSLEGTRAQFF. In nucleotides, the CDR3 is TGTGCCAGCAGTTTGGAGGGGACTCGTGCGCAGTTCTTC.

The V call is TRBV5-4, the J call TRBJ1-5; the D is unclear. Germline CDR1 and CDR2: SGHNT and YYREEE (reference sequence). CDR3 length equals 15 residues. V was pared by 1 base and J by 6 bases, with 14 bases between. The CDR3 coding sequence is TGTGCCAGCAGCTTGACGCCGGGTGGTGGTCAGCCCCAGCATTTT. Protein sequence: CASSLTPGGGQPQHF.

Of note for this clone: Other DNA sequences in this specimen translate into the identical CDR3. CDR3 sequence: CASSLGQTGETQYF. CDR3 bases: TGTGCCAGCAGCTTAGGTCAGACCGGAGAGACCCAGTACTTC. The chain has TRBV7-2 and TRBJ2-5; D unclear. Germline V gene sequence: CDR1 SGHTA, CDR2 FQGNSA. The CDR3 totals 14 residues. V was pared by 1 base and J by 4 bases, with 10 bases between. Full variable domain (missing parts from reference TRBV7-2 and TRBJ2-5): GAGVSQSPSNKVTEKGKDVELRCDPISGHTALYWYRQSLGQGLEFLIYFQGNSAPDKSGLPSDRFSAERTGGSVSTLTIQRTQQEDSAVYLCASSLGQTGETQYFGPGTRLLVL.

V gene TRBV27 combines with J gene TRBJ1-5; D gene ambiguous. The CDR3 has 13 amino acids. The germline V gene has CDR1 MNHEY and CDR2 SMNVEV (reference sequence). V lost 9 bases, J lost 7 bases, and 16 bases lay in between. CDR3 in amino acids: CASRLSTLQPQHF. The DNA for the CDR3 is TGTGCCAGTCGTCTCTCGACTTTGCAGCCCCAGCATTTT.

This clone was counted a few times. This CDR3 is CASSRTGGGTEAFF. For the CDR3, the DNA is TGTGCCAGCTCACGTACGGGGGGCGGCACTGAAGCTTTCTTT. V is TRBV18 and J is TRBJ1-1; D is possibly TRBD1 (6 bases). Per germline, CDR1 KGHSH and CDR2 LQKENI. The CDR3 extends over 14 amino acids. Trimming left V 4 bases short and J 4 bases short, with 13 bases between.

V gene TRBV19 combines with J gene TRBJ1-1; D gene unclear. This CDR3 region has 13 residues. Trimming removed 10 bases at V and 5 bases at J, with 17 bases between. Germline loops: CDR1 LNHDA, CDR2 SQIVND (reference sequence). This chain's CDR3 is CATRAARYTEAFF. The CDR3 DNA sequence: TGTGCCACCCGGGCCGCCCGGTATACTGAAGCTTTCTTT.

For the CDR3, the DNA is TGTGCCATCAGCGACAGGGCAACTAATGAAAAACTGTTTTTT. Translating gives CAISDRATNEKLFF. The rearrangement uses TRBV10-3 and TRBJ1-4; 7 nucleotides align to TRBD1. Unmatched junction bases numbered 1, after V lost 6 bases and J lost 0 bases. The CDR3 contains 14 residues. From germline, CDR1 is ENHRY and CDR2 SYGVKD.

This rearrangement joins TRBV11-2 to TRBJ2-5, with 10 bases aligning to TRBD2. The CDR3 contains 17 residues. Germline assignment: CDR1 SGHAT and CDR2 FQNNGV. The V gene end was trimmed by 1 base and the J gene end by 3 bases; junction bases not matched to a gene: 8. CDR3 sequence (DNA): TGTGCCAGCAGCTTAGTGTCTAGCGGGAGTTCTGAAGAGACCCAGTACTTC. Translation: CASSLVSSGSSEETQYF.

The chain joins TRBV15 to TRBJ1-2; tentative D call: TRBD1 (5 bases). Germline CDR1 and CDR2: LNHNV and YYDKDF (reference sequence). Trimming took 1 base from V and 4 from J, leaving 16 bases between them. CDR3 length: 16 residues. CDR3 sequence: CATSRVGQGSSYGYTF. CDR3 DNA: TGTGCCACCAGCAGAGTTGGGCAGGGAAGTAGCTATGGCTACACCTTC.

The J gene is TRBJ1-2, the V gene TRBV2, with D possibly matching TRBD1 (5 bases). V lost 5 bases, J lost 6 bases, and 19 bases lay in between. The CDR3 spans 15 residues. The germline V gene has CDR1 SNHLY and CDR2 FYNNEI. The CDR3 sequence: CASSPDIRAWHGYTF. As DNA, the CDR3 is TGTGCCAGCAGTCCGGACATCCGAGCATGGCATGGCTACACCTTC. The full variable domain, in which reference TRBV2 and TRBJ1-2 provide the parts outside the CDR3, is EPEVTQTPSHQVTQMGQEVILRCVPISNHLYFYWYRQILGQKVEFLVSFYNNEISEKSEIFDDQFSVERPDGSNFTLKIRSTKLEDSAMYFCASSPDIRAWHGYTFGSGTRLTVV.

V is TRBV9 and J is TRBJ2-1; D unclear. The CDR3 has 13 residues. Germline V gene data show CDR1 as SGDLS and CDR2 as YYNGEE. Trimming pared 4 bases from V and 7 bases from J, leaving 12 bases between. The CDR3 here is CASSQNPWNEQFF. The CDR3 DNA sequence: TGTGCCAGCAGCCAAAATCCTTGGAATGAGCAGTTCTTC.

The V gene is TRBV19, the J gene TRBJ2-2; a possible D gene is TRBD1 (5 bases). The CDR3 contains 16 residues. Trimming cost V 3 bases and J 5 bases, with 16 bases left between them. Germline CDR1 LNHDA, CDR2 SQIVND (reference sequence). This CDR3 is CASSIPWQGRTGELFF. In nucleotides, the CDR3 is TGTGCCAGTAGTATCCCATGGCAGGGTCGTACCGGGGAGCTGTTTTTT.

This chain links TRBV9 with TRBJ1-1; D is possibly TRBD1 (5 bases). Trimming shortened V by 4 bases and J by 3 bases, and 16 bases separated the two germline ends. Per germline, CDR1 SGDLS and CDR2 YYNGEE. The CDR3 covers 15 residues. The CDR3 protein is CASSPSLGGYTEAFF. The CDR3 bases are TGTGCCAGCAGCCCCTCGCTTGGGGGGTACACTGAAGCTTTCTTT.

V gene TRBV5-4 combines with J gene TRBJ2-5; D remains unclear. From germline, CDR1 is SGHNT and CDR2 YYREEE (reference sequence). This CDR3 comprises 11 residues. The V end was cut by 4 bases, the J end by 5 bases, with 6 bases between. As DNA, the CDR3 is TGTGCCAGCAGCCATCGGGAGACCCAGTACTTC. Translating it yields CASSHRETQYF.